This T cell receptor (beta chain) is from a study of shared clonotypes between healthy human individuals. Findings of the study overall: All-four-donor shared clonotypes had higher generation probabilities than non-shared clonotypes did.

Donors had no recently reported acute infections or vaccinations and were HIV-negative. This table comes from immunoSEQ multiplex PCR, and its TCRdb copy is limited to in-frame clones, with some not included. The sample shows hundreds of thousands of clones, 95% to 97% of them seen only once. Concerning this clone: No antigen is known for it.

Germline trimming cut 0 bases from V and 4 bases from J; bases unmatched to any gene: 7. CDR1 is SGHNT, CDR2 YYREEE, per germline (reference sequence). CDR3 length: 16 residues. The sequenced sample was naive CD4+ T cells sorted from blood. The subset is: CD45RA+ positively selected. The TCR sequence derives from a woman between 25 and 40 years old in good health. J is TRBJ2-7 and V is TRBV5-4; 10 bases are a match to TRBD2. Here the CDR3 reads CASSLAASGSIYEQYF. For the CDR3, the DNA is TGTGCCAGCAGCTTGGCGGCTAGCGGGAGCATTTACGAGCAGTACTTC. Looking up the rest from reference TRBV5-4 and TRBJ2-7 gives the full variable domain: ETGVTQSPTHLIKTRGQQVTLRCSSQSGHNTVSWYQQALGQGPQFIFQYYREEENGRGNFPPRFSGLQFPNYSSELNVNALELDDSALYLCASSLAASGSIYEQYFGPGTRLTVT.